This TCR beta chain was retrieved from a study of Ad26.COV2.S vaccination and SARS-CoV-2 variants. Study-level information: The vaccine Ad26.COV2.S was put into the muscle once, or twice with 56 days between.

Described treatment: 19 received Ad26.COV2.S at low or high dose, single or two shots; a few received placebo; per-sample allocation not given. All samples were drawn on day 63, counting from the first vaccine or placebo injection. Expressing Wuhan-strain SARS-CoV-2 spike, an Ad26 vector served as the vaccine. Clones were read by immunoSEQ multiplex PCR, and TCRdb kept only the in-frame ones, dropping some. The table lists hundreds of thousands of clones, more than 75% of them singletons. This CDR3 is built from 14 residues. Trimming took 5 bases from V and 1 from J; bases not matched to a gene: 4. In germline, CDR1 is SGHTA, CDR2 FQGNSA.

Sequencing used peripheral blood, obtained in a trial of Ad26.COV2.S vaccine versus placebo. This chain uses TRBV7-2 with TRBJ2-5; 7 bases map to TRBD1. The source is a person between 18 and 65 years old who received the Ad26.COV2.S COVID-19 vaccine or a placebo. This CDR3 reads CASSADRAQETQYF. CDR3 nucleotides: TGTGCCAGCAGCGCCGACAGGGCCCAAGAGACCCAGTACTTC.